The rows below give T cell receptor beta chains drawn from one sample of a study of T-cell memory formation after mild COVID-19. MiXCR was run by TCRdb on the 5' RACE reads, yielding one entry per CDR3 protein. The sample carries 300,000 to 350,000 distinct CDR3 sequences, roughly an eighth recorded once. The sequenced sample was PBMCs or a T cell subset sorted from them (not recorded which). The receptors come from a man aged 18 to 29 who had mild COVID-19 (a few samples of this study predate the infection). Cell type and time point are not known. Both conserved end residues are part of each CDR3. A D gene is named only where the DNA matches it firmly. Clone sizes are given selectively: once, few, many, or a class where the clone is expanded.

j_call v_call d_call clone_size cdr3_nt cdr3_aa
TRBJ1-1 TRBV5-1 . few TGCGCCAGCAGCCTGCCCCGGGGTGAGACTGAAGCTTTCTTT CASSLPRGETEAFF
TRBJ1-2 TRBV12-3/TRBV12-4 . . TGTGCCAGCAGTTGGGGGACGGGGATCGACTACACCTTC CASSWGTGIDYTF
TRBJ2-2 TRBV29-1 . . TGCAGCGTTGTCGGGGCAGCGTTAACCGGGGAGCTGTTTTTT CSVVGAALTGELFF
TRBJ1-5 TRBV28 . . TGTGCCAGCAGTCCTCCGGGTAATAGCAATCAGCCCCAGCATTTT CASSPPGNSNQPQHF
TRBJ2-6 TRBV5-6 . . TGTGCCAGCAGCTTGGGTTTCGGGACAGCCAACGTCCTGACTTTC CASSLGFGTANVLTF
TRBJ1-1 TRBV12-3/TRBV12-4 TRBD1 few TGTGCCAGCAGAGACACAGGGGCGGTTGAAGCTTTCTTT CASRDTGAVEAFF
TRBJ2-5 TRBV6-5 . . TGTGCCAGCAGGGGACGGAACCAAGAGACCCAGTACTTC CASRGRNQETQYF
TRBJ2-5 TRBV6-6 . . TGTGCCAGCAGCCCACGCGGGGGCCGAGGAGTTCAAGAGACCCAGTACTTC CASSPRGGRGVQETQYF
TRBJ1-4 TRBV29-1 . . TGCAGCGTTGTGGGGAGTAAAGGAAAACTGTTTTTT CSVVGSKGKLFF
TRBJ2-2 TRBV3-1 . few TGTGCCAGCAGCCAGCCCGGACTGATGAACACCGGGGAGCTGTTTTTT CASSQPGLMNTGELFF
TRBJ2-1 TRBV4-3 TRBD2 few TGCGCCAGCAGCCCTACCCCCAGCGGGGGGGTTGATGAGCAGTTCTTC CASSPTPSGGVDEQFF
TRBJ2-3 TRBV5-1 . . TGCGCCAGCAGCTGGGGGGCGAAAGGGCTAACAGATACGCAGTATTTT CASSWGAKGLTDTQYF
TRBJ2-5 TRBV5-1 TRBD2 . TGCGCCAGCGCGGAGCGGGGCCAAGAGACCCAGTACTTC CASAERGQETQYF
TRBJ2-3 TRBV6-2/TRBV6-3 TRBD2 few TGTGCCAGCAGATACCGTACTAGCGGGGTGCGGGATACGCAGTATTTT CASRYRTSGVRDTQYF
TRBJ1-5 TRBV20-1 . . TGCAGTGCTAGTCCTTACAGGGAGAATCAGCCCCAGCATTTT CSASPYRENQPQHF
TRBJ2-3 TRBV6-5 TRBD2 . TGTGCCAGCAGTCGGGGGGGGCCCCGACTCACAGATACGCAGTATTTT CASSRGGPRLTDTQYF
TRBJ2-3 TRBV6-1 TRBD1 many TGTGCCAGCAGTGAAGCTCAGGGGGAAAAAGCAGATACGCAGTATTTT CASSEAQGEKADTQYF
TRBJ2-2 TRBV7-7 TRBD2 . TGTGCCAGCAGCAAAGCGGGGGGGCGTACCGGGGAGCTGTTTTTT CASSKAGGRTGELFF
TRBJ1-5 TRBV12-3/TRBV12-4 . . TGTGCCAGCAGTTTCGGGAAAAATCAGCCCCAGCATTTT CASSFGKNQPQHF
TRBJ2-3 TRBV10-3 TRBD2 . TGTGCCATCAGTGGAGGGGAGGGCCACACAGATACGCAGTATTTT CAISGGEGHTDTQYF
TRBJ1-1 TRBV29-1 . few TGCAGCGTTGAAGGGGGTCGTACTGAAGCTTTCTTT CSVEGGRTEAFF
TRBJ2-5 TRBV29-1 TRBD2 few TGCAGCCTAAAAAGCGGGGGCTGGGAGACCCAGTACTTC CSLKSGGWETQYF
TRBJ1-1 TRBV4-1 TRBD1 . TGCGCCAGCAGATTCGACAGGGATACTGAAGCTTTCTTT CASRFDRDTEAFF
TRBJ1-2 TRBV3-1 . few TGTGCCAGCAGCCAAGACGCTGGCTACACCTTC CASSQDAGYTF
TRBJ2-6 TRBV20-1 . . TGCAGTGCTAGTGACGGTTACTCTGGGGCCAACGTCCTGACTTTC CSASDGYSGANVLTF
TRBJ2-3 TRBV7-2 TRBD2 . TGTGCCAGCAGCTTAACCCGCGGGGGGCCTGCAGATACGCAGTATTTT CASSLTRGGPADTQYF
TRBJ2-3 TRBV20-1 . . TGCAGTGCTAGTCGAGCGGCTACAGATACGCAGTATTTT CSASRAATDTQYF
TRBJ2-1 TRBV6-5 . . TGTGCCAGCAATAGAGGACGGGATCCCCCTTACAATGAGCAGTTCTTC CASNRGRDPPYNEQFF
TRBJ1-1 TRBV3-1 TRBD1 . TGTGCCAGCAGAGGGGACAGTAACACTGAAGCTTTCTTT CASRGDSNTEAFF
TRBJ2-3 TRBV9 . few TGTGCCAGCAGCGTAGCCACAGCTTGGGATACGCAGTATTTT CASSVATAWDTQYF
TRBJ2-5 TRBV20-1 . few TGCAGTGCTAGTACAGGGATGGGGGAGACCCAGTACTTC CSASTGMGETQYF
TRBJ2-2 TRBV12-3/TRBV12-4 . . TGTGCCAGCAGTTTAGCTCGGCACAGGGAAATCGGGGAGCTGTTTTTT CASSLARHREIGELFF
TRBJ1-4 TRBV6-5 . many TGTGCCAGCAGTTACTCACAGACGCGTGAAAAACTGTTTTTT CASSYSQTREKLFF
TRBJ2-6 TRBV7-3 . . TGTGCCAGCAACTTAACTTTCGCTGGGGCCAACGTCCTGACTTTC CASNLTFAGANVLTF
TRBJ1-2 TRBV6-5 . . TGTGCCAGCTCCAGGTTCGGGGACTATGGCTACACCTTC CASSRFGDYGYTF
TRBJ1-2 TRBV7-9 . . TGTGCCAGCAGACGAACAGGTGATGGGAACTATGGCTACACCTTC CASRRTGDGNYGYTF
TRBJ2-1 TRBV4-1 TRBD1 . TGCGCCAGCAGCCAAGCTACAGGGGGCGGTGAGCAGTTCTTC CASSQATGGGEQFF
TRBJ2-1 TRBV20-1 . . TGCAGTGCCGCCCGATCCCCAGCTGTCTACAATGAGCAGTTCTTC CSAARSPAVYNEQFF
TRBJ1-2 TRBV4-1 TRBD1 . TGCGCCAGCAGCCCAGGACAGGGGCCGAACTATGGCTACACCTTC CASSPGQGPNYGYTF
TRBJ2-5 TRBV20-1 TRBD2 many TGCAGTGCTAGACGACGCGGGACTAGCGGGGGGGCCTTGGAGACCCAGTACTTC CSARRRGTSGGALETQYF
TRBJ2-2 TRBV29-1 TRBD2 few TGCAGCGTGGAACTAGCGACGAACACCGGGGAGCTGTTTTTT CSVELATNTGELFF
TRBJ2-5 TRBV12-3/TRBV12-4 TRBD2 . TGTGCCAGCAGGAGGACTAGCCGACAAGAGACCCAGTACTTC CASRRTSRQETQYF